This T cell receptor (beta chain) comes out of a study of T cell changes during pregnancy in multiple sclerosis. The repertoire was sequenced with immunoSEQ multiplex PCR; TCRdb's copy has only in-frame clones and lacks some. Here the sample spans 55,000 to 80,000 clones, about 94% being singletons. The sequenced sample was CD8+ T cells from peripheral blood mononuclear cells, obtained in the second trimester of pregnancy. The receptor comes from a female donor with multiple sclerosis, enrolled in a pregnancy study.

As DNA, the CDR3 is TGTGCCAGCAGAGCAGATGACGGGACAGCGAACACTGAAGCTTTCTTT. Protein sequence: CASRADDGTANTEAFF. The gene calls are TRBV6-4 and TRBJ1-1; 7 bases match TRBD1. V gave up 6 bases and J gave up 1 base; unmatched junction bases: 11. From germline, CDR1 is MRHNA and CDR2 SNTAGT. This CDR3 has 16 residues.